Listed below are T cell receptor beta chains from one sample, sequenced in a study of T cell repertoires in cytomegalovirus infection. One entry per CDR3 protein results from TCRdb running MiXCR on the reads. The sample includes 830,000 or so distinct CDR3 sequences, about 31% of them seen just once. The antigens these receptors bind are not known. Sequencing was performed on cultured CD8+ T cells from PBMCs, taken from culture after CMV antigen stimulation. These receptors came from a human donor in good health (CMV status not recorded). Some clones in this sample may be carry-over from other donors' samples. The CDR3 runs from the conserved cysteine through the conserved F or W. A D gene is named only where the DNA matches it firmly. A clone size is listed for some rows: how often the clone was seen (once, few, many), or a class if it is expanded.

V,D,J,size,CDR3,DNA
TRBV7-2,.,TRBJ2-3,many,CASSFSYSYATPDTQYF,TGTGCCAGCAGCTTTTCCTATAGCTACGCCACCCCAGATACGCAGTATTTT
TRBV2,TRBD1,TRBJ1-5,.,CASSDTGGPQPQHF,TGTGCCAGCAGTGATACAGGGGGCCCTCAGCCCCAGCATTTT
TRBV24-1,.,TRBJ2-7,.,CATSDSTGISYEQYF,TGTGCCACCAGTGATTCGACAGGAATCTCCTACGAGCAGTACTTC
TRBV7-6,TRBD1,TRBJ2-3,.,CASTKGTGGWDTQYF,TGTGCCAGCACGAAAGGGACAGGGGGCTGGGATACGCAGTATTTT
TRBV7-9,.,TRBJ1-4,.,CASSLTGLGEKLFF,TGTGCCAGCAGCCTAACAGGGTTAGGAGAAAAACTGTTTTTT
TRBV5-4,.,TRBJ2-2,.,CASTGWVTGELFF,TGTGCCAGCACGGGCTGGGTAACCGGGGAGCTGTTTTTT
TRBV20-1,TRBD1,TRBJ2-7,.,CSASGTGNSYEQYF,TGCAGTGCTTCCGGGACAGGGAACTCCTACGAGCAGTACTTC
TRBV6-2/TRBV6-3,.,TRBJ1-6,.,CASSYPSPLHF,TGTGCCAGCAGTTATCCTTCACCCCTCCACTTT
TRBV7-2,.,TRBJ2-1,many,CASSSLPNEQFF,TGTGCCAGCAGCTCTCTGCCGAATGAGCAGTTCTTC
TRBV2,.,TRBJ2-4,.,CASSEGRTGTLGNIQYF,TGTGCCAGCAGTGAAGGAAGAACCGGGACCTTAGGAAACATTCAGTACTTC
TRBV19,TRBD2,TRBJ2-7,.,CASSIAAGETYEQYF,TGTGCCAGTAGTATAGCAGCGGGAGAGACGTACGAGCAGTACTTC
TRBV6-2/TRBV6-3,.,TRBJ1-6,.,CASILDLRANSPLHF,TGTGCCAGCATCCTCGACCTCAGGGCCAATTCACCCCTCCACTTT
TRBV27,TRBD1,TRBJ1-1,few,CASSLLRGVPSTEAFF,TGTGCCAGCAGCCTACTCAGGGGGGTCCCTAGCACTGAAGCTTTCTTT
TRBV13,TRBD2,TRBJ2-7,few,CASSLGGPWEGEQYF,TGTGCCAGCAGCTTAGGTGGTCCCTGGGAGGGCGAGCAGTACTTC
TRBV7-9,TRBD1,TRBJ1-5,.,CASSTGTANQPQHF,TGTGCCAGCAGCACCGGGACAGCAAATCAGCCCCAGCATTTT
TRBV7-3,TRBD1,TRBJ1-2,.,CASSLGVTGEHGYTF,TGTGCCAGCAGCTTGGGAGTCACAGGGGAGCATGGCTACACCTTC